The T cell receptor (beta chain) described here comes from a study of T cell responses to AZD1222 COVID-19 vaccine. With regard to this clone: Antigen unknown.

Germline CDR1 and CDR2: SGHTA and FQGNSA. V gave up 4 bases and J gave up 8 bases, with 14 bases separating them. The CDR3 has 14 amino acids. Study-wide points: Baseline testing showed seropositivity in only a handful of AZD1222 recipients. Mapped onto spike, vaccine-associated CD4 TCRs spanned it and were dominant at 160-218 and 743-854.

Some clones are missing from TCRdb's copy, which holds only in-frame ones; the method was immunoSEQ multiplex PCR. The data hold more than 95,000 clones, with 86% observed a single time. The sequence was collected from an adult who received the MenACWY meningococcal vaccine as a control. The input for sequencing was peripheral blood, taken 28 days after the second dose of the MenACWY control vaccine. This chain links TRBV7-2 with TRBJ1-4; D may be TRBD1 (6 bases). In DNA form, the CDR3 reads TGTGCCAGCAGCTCACAGGGAGGCTCCGAAAAACTGTTTTTT. It is translated as CASSSQGGSEKLFF. The entire variable domain, with the rest obtained from reference TRBV7-2 and TRBJ1-4, is as follows: GAGVSQSPSNKVTEKGKDVELRCDPISGHTALYWYRQSLGQGLEFLIYFQGNSAPDKSGLPSDRFSAERTGGSVSTLTIQRTQQEDSAVYLCASSSQGGSEKLFFGSGTQLSVL.